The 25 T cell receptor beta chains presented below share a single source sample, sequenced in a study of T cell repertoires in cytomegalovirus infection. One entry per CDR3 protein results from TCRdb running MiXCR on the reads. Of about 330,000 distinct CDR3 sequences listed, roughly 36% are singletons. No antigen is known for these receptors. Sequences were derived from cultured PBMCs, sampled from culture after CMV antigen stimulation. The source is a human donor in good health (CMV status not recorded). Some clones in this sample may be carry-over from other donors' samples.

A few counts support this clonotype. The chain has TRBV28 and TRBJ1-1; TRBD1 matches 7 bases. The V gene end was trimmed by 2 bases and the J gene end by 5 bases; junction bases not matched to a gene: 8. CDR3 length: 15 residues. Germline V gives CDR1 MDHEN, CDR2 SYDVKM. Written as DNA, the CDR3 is TGTGCCAGCAGTTTAACTGACAGGGATGGGACTGAAGCTTTCTTT. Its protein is CASSLTDRDGTEAFF.

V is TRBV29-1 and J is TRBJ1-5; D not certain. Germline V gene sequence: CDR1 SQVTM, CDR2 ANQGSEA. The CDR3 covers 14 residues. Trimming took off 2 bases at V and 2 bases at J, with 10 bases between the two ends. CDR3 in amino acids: CSVEQDCGNQPQHF. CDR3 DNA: TGCAGCGTTGAACAGGACTGTGGCAATCAGCCCCAGCATTTT.

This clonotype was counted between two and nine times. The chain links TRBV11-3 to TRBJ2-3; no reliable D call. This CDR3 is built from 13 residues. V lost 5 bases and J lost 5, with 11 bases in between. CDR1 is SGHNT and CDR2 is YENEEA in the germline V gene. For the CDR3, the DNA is TGTGCCAGCAGCCTCATCTCCGGAGATACGCAGTATTTT. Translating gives CASSLISGDTQYF. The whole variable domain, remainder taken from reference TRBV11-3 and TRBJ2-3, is EAGVVQSPRYKIIEKKQPVAFWCNPISGHNTLYWYLQNLGQGPELLIRYENEEAVDDSQLPKDRFSAERLKGVDSTLKIQPAELGDSAVYLCASSLISGDTQYFGPGTRLTVL.

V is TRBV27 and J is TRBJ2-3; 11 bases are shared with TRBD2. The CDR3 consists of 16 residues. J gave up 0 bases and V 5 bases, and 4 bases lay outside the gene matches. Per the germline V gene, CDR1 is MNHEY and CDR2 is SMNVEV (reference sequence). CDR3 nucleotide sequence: TGTGCCAGCAGTCACCGACTAGCGGGAAGCACAGATACGCAGTATTTT. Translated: CASSHRLAGSTDTQYF.

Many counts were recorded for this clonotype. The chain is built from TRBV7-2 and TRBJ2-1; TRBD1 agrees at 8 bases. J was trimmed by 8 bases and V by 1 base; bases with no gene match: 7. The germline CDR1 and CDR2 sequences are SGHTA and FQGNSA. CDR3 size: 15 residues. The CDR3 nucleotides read TGTGCCAGCAGCTTAGTTGGTGACAGGGGATATGAGCAGTTCTTC. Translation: CASSLVGDRGYEQFF.

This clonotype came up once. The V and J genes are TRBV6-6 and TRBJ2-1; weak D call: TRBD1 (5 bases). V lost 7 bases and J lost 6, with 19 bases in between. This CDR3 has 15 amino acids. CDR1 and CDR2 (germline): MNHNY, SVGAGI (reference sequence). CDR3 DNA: TGTGCCAGCAACCAGGGCCACTCTTTTCCCAATGAGCAGTTCTTC. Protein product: CASNQGHSFPNEQFF.

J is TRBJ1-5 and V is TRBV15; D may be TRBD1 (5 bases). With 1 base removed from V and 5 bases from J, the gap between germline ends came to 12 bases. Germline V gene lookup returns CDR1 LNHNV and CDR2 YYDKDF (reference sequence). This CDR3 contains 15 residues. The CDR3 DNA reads TGTGCCACCAGCAGAGGGTACCAGGGCGATCAGCCCCAGCATTTT. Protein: CATSRGYQGDQPQHF.

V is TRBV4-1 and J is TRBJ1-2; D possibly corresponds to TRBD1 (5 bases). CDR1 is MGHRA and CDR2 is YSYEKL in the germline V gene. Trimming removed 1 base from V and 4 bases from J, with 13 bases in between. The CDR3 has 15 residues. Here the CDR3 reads CASSQAGLPFYGYTF. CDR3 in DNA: TGCGCCAGCAGCCAAGCGGGACTGCCTTTCTATGGCTACACCTTC.

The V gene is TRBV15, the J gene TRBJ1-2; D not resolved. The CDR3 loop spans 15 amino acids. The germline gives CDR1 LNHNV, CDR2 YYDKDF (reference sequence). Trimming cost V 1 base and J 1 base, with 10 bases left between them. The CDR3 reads CATSRAQSYNYGYTF. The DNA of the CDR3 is TGTGCCACCAGCAGAGCACAGTCCTATAACTATGGCTACACCTTC.

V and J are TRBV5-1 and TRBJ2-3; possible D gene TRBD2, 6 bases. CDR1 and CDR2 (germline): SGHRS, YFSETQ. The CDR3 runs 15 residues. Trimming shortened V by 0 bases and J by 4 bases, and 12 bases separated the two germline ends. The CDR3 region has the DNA TGCGCCAGCAGCTTGGCGGGAGTAATCGCAGATACGCAGTATTTT. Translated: CASSLAGVIADTQYF.

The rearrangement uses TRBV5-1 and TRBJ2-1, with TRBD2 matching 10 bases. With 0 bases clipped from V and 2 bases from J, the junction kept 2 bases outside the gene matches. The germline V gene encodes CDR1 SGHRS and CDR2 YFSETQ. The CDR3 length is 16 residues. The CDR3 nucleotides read TGCGCCAGCAGCTTGGAACTAGCGGGGCCCTACAATGAGCAGTTCTTC. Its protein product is CASSLELAGPYNEQFF.

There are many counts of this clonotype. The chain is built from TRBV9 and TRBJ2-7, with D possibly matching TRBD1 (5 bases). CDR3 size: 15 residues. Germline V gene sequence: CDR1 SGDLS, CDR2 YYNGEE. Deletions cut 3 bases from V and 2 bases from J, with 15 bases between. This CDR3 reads CASSAYPTATYEQYF. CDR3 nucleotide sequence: TGTGCCAGCAGCGCATACCCGACAGCCACCTACGAGCAGTACTTC.

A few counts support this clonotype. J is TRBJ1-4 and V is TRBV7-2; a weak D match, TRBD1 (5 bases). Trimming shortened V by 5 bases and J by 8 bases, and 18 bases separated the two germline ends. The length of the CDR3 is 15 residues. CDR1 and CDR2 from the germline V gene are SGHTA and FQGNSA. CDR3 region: CASSGRAGHNEKLFF. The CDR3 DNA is TGTGCCAGCAGCGGTAGGGCCGGACACAACGAAAAACTGTTTTTT.

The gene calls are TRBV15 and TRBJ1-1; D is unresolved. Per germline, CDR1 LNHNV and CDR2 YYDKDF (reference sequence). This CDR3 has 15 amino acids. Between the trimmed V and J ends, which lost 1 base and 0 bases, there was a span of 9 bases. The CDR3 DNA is TGTGCCACCAGCAGAGGGATGACTGTGAACACTGAAGCTTTCTTT. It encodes CATSRGMTVNTEAFF. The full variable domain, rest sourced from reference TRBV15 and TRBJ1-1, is DAMVIQNPRYQVTQFGKPVTLSCSQTLNHNVMYWYQQKSSQAPKLLFHYYDKDFNNEADTPDNFQSRRPNTSFCFLDIRSPGLGDTAMYLCATSRGMTVNTEAFFGQGTRLTVV.

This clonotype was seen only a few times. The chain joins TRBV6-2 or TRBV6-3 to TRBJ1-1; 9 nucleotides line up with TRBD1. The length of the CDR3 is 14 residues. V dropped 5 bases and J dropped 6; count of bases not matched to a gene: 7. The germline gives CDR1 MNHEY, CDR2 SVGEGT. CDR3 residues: CASSKPDRGPEAFF. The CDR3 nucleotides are TGTGCCAGCAGTAAACCGGACAGGGGTCCTGAAGCTTTCTTT.

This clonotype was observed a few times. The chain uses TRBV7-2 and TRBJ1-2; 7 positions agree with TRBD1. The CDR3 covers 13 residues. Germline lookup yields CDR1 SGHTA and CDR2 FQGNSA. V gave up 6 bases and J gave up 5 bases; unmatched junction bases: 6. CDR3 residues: CASRSGQRYGYTF. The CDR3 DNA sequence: TGTGCCAGCAGATCGGGACAGCGATATGGCTACACCTTC.

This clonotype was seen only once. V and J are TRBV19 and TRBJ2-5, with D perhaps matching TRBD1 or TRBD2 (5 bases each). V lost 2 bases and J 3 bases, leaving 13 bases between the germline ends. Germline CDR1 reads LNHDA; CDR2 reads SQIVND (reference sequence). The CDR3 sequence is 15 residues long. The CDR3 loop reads CASSIISWGKETQYF. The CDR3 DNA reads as TGTGCCAGTAGTATAATCAGCTGGGGGAAAGAGACCCAGTACTTC.

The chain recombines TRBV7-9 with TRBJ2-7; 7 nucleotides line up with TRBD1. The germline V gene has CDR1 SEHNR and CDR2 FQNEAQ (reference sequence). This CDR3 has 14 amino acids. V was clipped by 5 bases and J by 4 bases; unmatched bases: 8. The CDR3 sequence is CASSATGIRYEQYF. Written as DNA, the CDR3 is TGTGCCAGCAGCGCGACAGGGATCCGTTACGAGCAGTACTTC.

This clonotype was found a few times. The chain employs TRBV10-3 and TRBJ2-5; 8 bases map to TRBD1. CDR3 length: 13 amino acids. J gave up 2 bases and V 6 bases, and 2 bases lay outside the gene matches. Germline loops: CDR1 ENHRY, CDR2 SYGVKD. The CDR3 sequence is CAIRGTGQETQYF. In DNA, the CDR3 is TGTGCCATCAGGGGGACAGGACAAGAGACCCAGTACTTC.

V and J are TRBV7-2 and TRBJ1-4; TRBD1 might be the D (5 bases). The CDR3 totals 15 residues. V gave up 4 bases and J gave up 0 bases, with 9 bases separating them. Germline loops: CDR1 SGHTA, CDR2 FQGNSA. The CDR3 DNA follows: TGTGCCAGCAGCTGGGACCTTGCAACTAATGAAAAACTGTTTTTT. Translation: CASSWDLATNEKLFF.

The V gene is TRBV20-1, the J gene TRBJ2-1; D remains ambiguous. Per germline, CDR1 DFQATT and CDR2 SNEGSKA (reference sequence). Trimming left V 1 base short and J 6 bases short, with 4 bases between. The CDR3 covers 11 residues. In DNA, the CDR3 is TGCAGTGCTAGAGCGTTCAATGAGCAGTTCTTC. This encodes CSARAFNEQFF.

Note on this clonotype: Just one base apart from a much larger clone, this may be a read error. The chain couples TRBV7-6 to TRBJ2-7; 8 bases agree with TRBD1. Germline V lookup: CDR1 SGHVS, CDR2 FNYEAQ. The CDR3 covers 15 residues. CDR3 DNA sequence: TGTGTCAGCAGCTTAGAGACAGGGGATAACTACGAGCAGTACTTC. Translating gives CVSSLETGDNYEQYF.

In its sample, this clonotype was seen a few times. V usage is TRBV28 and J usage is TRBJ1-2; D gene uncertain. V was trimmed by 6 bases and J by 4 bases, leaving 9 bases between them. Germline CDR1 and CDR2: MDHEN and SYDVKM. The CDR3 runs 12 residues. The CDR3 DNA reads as TGTGCCAGCAGCTTACCGGGCTATGGCTACACCTTC. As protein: CASSLPGYGYTF.

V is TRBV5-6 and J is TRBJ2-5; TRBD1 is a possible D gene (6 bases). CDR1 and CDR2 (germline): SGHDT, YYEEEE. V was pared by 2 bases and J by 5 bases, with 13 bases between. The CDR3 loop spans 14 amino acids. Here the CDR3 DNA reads TGTGCCAGCAGCTTCAACAGGGTCTGGGAGACCCAGTACTTC. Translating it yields CASSFNRVWETQYF.

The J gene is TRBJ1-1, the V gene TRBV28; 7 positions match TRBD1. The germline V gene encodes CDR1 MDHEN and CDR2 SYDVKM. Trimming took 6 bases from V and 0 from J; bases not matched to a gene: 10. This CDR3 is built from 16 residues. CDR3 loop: CASSRYRGPMNTEAFF. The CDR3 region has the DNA TGTGCCAGCAGCCGCTACAGGGGCCCTATGAACACTGAAGCTTTCTTT. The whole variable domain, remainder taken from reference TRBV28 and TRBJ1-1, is DVKVTQSSRYLVKRTGEKVFLECVQDMDHENMFWYRQDPGLGLRLIYFSYDVKMKEKGDIPEGYSVSREKKERFSLILESASTNQTSMYLCASSRYRGPMNTEAFFGQGTRLTVV.